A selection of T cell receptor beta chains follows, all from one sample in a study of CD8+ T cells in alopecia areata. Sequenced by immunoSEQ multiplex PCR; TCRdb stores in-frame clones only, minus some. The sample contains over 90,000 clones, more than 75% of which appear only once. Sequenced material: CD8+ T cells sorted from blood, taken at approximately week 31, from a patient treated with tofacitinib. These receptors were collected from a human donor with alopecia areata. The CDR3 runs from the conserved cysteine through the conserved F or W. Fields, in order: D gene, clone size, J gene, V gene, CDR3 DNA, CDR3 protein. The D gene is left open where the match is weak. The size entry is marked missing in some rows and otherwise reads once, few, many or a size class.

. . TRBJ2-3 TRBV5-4 TGTGCCAGCAGACCGACCCGTGAGATTGATACGCAGTATTTT CASRPTREIDTQYF
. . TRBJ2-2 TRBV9 TGTGCCAGCAGCGTTGATGTCCAAGCGAACACCGGGGAGCTGTTTTTT CASSVDVQANTGELFF
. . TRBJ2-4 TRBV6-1 TGTGCCAGCATTCTTTACGCCGGAGAAAACATTCAGTACTTC CASILYAGENIQYF
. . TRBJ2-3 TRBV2 TGTGCCAGCAGTGAGGCTACCACAGATACGCAGTATTTT CASSEATTDTQYF
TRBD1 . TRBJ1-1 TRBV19 TGTGCCAGTAGTTTTGGACAGGGAACCACTGAAGCTTTCTTT CASSFGQGTTEAFF
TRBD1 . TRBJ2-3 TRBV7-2 TGTGCCAGCAGCGCGGGACAGGGGACAGATACGCAGTATTTT CASSAGQGTDTQYF
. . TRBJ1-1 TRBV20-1 TGCAGTGCTAGGGACACTGAAGCTTTCTTT CSARDTEAFF
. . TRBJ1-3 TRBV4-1 TGCGCCAGCAGCCAAGTCCCCCGAGACACCATATATTTT CASSQVPRDTIYF
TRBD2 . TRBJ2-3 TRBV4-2 TGTGCCAGCAGCCAAGATGTCGGGGGGGCCCCAGATACGCAGTATTTT CASSQDVGGAPDTQYF
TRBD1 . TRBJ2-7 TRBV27 TGTGCCAGCAGTTTTATGACCGGACAGGGCACCACCTACGAGCAGTACTTC CASSFMTGQGTTYEQYF
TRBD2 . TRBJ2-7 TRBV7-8 TGTGCCAGCATCGAATTCGGGACTAGCGGCCACGAGCAGTACTTC CASIEFGTSGHEQYF
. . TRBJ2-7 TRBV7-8 TGTGCCAGCAGCTTAGTCGGGAGAGGGTACGAGCAGTACTTC CASSLVGRGYEQYF
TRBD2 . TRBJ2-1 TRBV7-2 TGTGCCAGCAGAGATCGGCGGGAGTACCGCAATGAGCAGTTCTTC CASRDRREYRNEQFF
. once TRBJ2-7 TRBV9 TGTGCCAGCAGCGTGGGGGGTGAGAGTATTTACGAGCAGTACTTC CASSVGGESIYEQYF
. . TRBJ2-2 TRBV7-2 TGTGCCAGCAGCGACATCGTGACTGGCCAGGGTCTCTGGGAGCTGTTTTTT CASSDIVTGQGLWELFF
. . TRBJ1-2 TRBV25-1 TGTGCCAGCAGTGAGACAGGACCCTATGGCTGCACCTTC CASSETGPYGCTF
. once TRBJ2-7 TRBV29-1 TGCAGCGTTGTTTTAGCGGACCATTCCTACGAGCAGTACTTC CSVVLADHSYEQYF
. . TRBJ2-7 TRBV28 TGTGCCAGCAGTTTGCCAGTATCGTCTTCCTACGAGCAGTACTTC CASSLPVSSSYEQYF
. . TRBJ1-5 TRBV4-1 TGCGCCAGCAGCCAAGAACGGGGACGAGAAATCAGCCCCCAGCATTTT CASSQERGREISPQHF
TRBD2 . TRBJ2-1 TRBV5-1 TGCGCCAGCAGCCCCCCGGGACTAGTAACCTACAATGAGCAGTTCTTC CASSPPGLVTYNEQFF
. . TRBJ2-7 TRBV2 TGTGCCAGCTACAAGGGCTACGAGCAGTACTTC CASYKGYEQYF
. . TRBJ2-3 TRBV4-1 TGCGCCAGCAGCCAAGGAAGCCGGGGCACAGATACGCAGTATTTT CASSQGSRGTDTQYF